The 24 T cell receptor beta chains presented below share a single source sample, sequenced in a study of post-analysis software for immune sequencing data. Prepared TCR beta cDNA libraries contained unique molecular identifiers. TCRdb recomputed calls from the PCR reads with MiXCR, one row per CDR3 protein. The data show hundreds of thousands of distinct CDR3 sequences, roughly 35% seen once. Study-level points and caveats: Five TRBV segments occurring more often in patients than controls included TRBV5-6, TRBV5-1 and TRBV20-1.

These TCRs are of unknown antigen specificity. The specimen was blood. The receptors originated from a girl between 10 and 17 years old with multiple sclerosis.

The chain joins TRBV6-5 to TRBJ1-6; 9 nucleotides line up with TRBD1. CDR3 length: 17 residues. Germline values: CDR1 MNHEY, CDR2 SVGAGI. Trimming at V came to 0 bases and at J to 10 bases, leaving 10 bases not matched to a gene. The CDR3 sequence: CASSYSNLGQGRSPLHF. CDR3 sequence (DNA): TGTGCCAGCAGTTACTCGAATTTGGGACAGGGTCGATCACCCCTCCACTTT.

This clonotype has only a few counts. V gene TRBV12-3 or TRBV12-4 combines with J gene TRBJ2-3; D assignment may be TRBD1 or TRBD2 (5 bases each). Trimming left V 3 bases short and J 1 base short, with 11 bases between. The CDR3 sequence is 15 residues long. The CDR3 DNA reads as TGTGCCAGCAGTTTCGCTGGGGGTGGCACAGATACGCAGTATTTT. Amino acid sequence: CASSFAGGGTDTQYF.

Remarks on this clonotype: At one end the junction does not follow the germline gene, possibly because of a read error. The CDR3 nucleotides read TGTGCCAGCAGTTACTCAAGGGGCATAAACTACGAGCAGCACTTC. Residues: CASSYSRGINYEQHF. The chain combines TRBV6-2 or TRBV6-3 with TRBJ2-7; D is perhaps TRBD1 (5 bases). CDR1 MNHEY and CDR2 SVGEGT come from the germline V gene. The CDR3 sequence is 15 residues long.

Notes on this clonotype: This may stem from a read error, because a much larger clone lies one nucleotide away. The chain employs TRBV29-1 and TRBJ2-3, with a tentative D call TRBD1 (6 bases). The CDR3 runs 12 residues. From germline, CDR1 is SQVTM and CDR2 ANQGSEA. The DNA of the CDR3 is TGCAGCGTTGAAGCCAGGACAGATGCGCAGTATTTT. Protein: CSVEARTDAQYF.

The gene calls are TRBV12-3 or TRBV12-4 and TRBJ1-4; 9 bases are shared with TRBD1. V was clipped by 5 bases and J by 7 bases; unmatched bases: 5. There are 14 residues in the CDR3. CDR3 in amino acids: CASSLQGASEKLFF. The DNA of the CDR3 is TGTGCCAGCAGTCTACAGGGGGCAAGTGAAAAACTGTTTTTT.

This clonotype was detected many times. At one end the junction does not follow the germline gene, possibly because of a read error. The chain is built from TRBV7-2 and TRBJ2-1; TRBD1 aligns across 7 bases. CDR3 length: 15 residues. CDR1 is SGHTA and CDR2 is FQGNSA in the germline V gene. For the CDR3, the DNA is TGCGCCAGCAGCTTGGCCGGGACAGACTACAATGAGCAGTTCTTC. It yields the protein CASSLAGTDYNEQFF.

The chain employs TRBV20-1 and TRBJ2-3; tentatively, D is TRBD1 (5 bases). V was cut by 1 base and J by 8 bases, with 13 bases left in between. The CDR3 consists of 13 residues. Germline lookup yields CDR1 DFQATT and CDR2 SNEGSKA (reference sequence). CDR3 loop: CSARGVTQGTQYF. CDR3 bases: TGCAGTGCTAGAGGGGTAACCCAGGGTACGCAGTATTTT.

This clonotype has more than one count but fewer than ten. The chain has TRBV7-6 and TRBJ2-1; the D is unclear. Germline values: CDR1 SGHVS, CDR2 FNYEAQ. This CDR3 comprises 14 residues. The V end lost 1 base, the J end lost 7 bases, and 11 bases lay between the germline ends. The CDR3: CASSLDTWSNEQFF. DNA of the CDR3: TGTGCCAGCAGCTTAGATACGTGGTCGAATGAGCAGTTCTTC.

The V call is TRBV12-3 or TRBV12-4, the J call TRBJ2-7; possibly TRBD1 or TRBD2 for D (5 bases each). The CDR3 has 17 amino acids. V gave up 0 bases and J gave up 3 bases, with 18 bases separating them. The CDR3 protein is CASSLALSGTAFYEQYF. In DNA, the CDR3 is TGTGCCAGCAGTTTAGCGCTATCCGGGACGGCTTTCTACGAGCAGTACTTC.

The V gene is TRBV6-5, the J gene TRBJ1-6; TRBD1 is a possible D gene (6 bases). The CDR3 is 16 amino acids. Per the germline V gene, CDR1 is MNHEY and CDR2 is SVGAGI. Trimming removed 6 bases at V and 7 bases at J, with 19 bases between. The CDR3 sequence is CASSLEYRGQNSPLHF. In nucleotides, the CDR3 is TGTGCCAGCAGCCTCGAGTATCGGGGGCAAAATTCACCCCTCCACTTT.

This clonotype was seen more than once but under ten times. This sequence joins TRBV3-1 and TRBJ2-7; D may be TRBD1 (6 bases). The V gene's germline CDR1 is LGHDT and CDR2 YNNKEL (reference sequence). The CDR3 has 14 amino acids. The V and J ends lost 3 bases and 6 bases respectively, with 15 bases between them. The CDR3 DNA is TGTGCCAGCAGCCAGCAGGATGGGGGCAGCGAGCAGTACTTC. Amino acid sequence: CASSQQDGGSEQYF.

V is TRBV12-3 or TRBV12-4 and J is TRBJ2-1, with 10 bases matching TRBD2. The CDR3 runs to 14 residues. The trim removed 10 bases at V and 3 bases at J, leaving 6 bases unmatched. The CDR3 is CAITVAGGYNEQFF. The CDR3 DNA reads TGTGCCATCACCGTAGCGGGGGGCTACAATGAGCAGTTCTTC.

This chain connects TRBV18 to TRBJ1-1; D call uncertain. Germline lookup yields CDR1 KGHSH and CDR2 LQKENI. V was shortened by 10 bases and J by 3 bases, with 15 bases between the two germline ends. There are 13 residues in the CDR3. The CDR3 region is CATGASGDTEAFF. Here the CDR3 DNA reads TGTGCCACCGGAGCCAGTGGGGACACTGAAGCTTTCTTT.

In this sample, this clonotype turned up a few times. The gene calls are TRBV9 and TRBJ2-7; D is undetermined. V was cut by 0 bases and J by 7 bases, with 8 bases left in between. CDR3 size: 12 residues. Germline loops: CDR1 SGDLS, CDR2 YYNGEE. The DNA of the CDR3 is TGTGCCAGCAGCGTAGATACCAATGAGCAGTACTTC. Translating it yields CASSVDTNEQYF.

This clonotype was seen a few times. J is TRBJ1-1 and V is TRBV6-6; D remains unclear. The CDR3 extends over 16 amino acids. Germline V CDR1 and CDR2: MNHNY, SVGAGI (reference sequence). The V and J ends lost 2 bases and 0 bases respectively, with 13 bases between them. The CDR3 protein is CASSYRVGSMNTEAFF. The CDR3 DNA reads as TGTGCCAGCAGTTACAGGGTTGGGAGTATGAACACTGAAGCTTTCTTT.

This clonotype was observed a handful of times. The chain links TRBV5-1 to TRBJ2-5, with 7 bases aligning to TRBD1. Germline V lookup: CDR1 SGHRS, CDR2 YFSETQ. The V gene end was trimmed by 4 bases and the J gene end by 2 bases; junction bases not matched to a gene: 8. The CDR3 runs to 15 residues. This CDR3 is CASSLLGTAQETQYF. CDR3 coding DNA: TGCGCCAGCAGCCTCCTTGGGACAGCACAAGAGACCCAGTACTTC.

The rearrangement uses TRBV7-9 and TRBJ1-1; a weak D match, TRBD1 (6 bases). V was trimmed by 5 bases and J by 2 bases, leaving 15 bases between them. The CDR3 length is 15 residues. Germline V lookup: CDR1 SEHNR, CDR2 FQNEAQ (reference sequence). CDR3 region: CASSTWTVLNTEAFF. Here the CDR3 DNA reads TGTGCCAGCAGCACCTGGACAGTGCTTAACACTGAAGCTTTCTTT.

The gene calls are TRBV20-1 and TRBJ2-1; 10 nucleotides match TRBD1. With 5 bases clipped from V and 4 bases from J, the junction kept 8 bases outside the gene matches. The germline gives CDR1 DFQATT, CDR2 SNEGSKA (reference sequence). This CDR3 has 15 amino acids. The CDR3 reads CSAHRTGGEYNEQFF. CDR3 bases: TGCAGTGCTCACAGGACAGGGGGAGAATACAATGAGCAGTTCTTC.

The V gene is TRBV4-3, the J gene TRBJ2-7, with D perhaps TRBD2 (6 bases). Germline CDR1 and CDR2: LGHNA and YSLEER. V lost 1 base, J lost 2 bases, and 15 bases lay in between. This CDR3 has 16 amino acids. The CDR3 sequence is CASSQVGPWGAYEQYF. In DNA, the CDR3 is TGCGCCAGCAGCCAAGTGGGCCCCTGGGGGGCCTACGAGCAGTACTTC.

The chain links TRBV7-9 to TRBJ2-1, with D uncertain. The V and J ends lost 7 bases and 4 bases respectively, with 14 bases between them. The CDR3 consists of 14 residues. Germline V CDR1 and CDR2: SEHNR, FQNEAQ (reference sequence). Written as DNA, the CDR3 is TGTGCCAGCAACCCGGCTCTGGGGTACAATGAGCAGTTCTTC. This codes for CASNPALGYNEQFF.

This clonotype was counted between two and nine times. The CDR3 loop is CASSLQGVDEQYF. CDR3 sequence (DNA): TGCGCCAGCAGCTTACAGGGGGTCGACGAGCAGTACTTC. V is TRBV5-1 and J is TRBJ2-7; 8 bases align to TRBD1. The CDR3 covers 13 residues. Per germline, CDR1 SGHRS and CDR2 YFSETQ. V trimming: 2 bases; J trimming: 5 bases; junction bases outside the gene matches: 3.

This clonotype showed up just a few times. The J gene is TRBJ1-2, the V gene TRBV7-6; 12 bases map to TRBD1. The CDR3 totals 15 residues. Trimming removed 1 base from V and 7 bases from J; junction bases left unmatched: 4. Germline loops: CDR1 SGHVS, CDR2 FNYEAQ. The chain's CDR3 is CASSLGGQGAIGYTF. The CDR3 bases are TGTGCCAGCAGCTTAGGGGGACAGGGGGCGATTGGCTACACCTTC.

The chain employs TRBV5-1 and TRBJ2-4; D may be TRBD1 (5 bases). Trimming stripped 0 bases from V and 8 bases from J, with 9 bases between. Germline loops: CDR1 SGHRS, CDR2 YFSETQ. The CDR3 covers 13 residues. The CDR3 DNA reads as TGCGCCAGCAGCTTGGTCAGGGCGGACATTCAGTACTTC. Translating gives CASSLVRADIQYF. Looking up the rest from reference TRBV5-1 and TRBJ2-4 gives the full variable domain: KAGVTQTPRYLIKTRGQQVTLSCSPISGHRSVSWYQQTPGQGLQFLFEYFSETQRNKGNFPGRFSGRQFSNSRSEMNVSTLELGDSALYLCASSLVRADIQYFGAGTRLSVL.

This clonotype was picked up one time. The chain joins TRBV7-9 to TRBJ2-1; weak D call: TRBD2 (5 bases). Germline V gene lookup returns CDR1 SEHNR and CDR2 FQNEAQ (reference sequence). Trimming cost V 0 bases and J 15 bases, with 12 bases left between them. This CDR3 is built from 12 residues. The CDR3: CASSLARAEWFF. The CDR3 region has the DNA TGTGCCAGCAGCTTAGCGCGGGCGGAGTGGTTCTTC.